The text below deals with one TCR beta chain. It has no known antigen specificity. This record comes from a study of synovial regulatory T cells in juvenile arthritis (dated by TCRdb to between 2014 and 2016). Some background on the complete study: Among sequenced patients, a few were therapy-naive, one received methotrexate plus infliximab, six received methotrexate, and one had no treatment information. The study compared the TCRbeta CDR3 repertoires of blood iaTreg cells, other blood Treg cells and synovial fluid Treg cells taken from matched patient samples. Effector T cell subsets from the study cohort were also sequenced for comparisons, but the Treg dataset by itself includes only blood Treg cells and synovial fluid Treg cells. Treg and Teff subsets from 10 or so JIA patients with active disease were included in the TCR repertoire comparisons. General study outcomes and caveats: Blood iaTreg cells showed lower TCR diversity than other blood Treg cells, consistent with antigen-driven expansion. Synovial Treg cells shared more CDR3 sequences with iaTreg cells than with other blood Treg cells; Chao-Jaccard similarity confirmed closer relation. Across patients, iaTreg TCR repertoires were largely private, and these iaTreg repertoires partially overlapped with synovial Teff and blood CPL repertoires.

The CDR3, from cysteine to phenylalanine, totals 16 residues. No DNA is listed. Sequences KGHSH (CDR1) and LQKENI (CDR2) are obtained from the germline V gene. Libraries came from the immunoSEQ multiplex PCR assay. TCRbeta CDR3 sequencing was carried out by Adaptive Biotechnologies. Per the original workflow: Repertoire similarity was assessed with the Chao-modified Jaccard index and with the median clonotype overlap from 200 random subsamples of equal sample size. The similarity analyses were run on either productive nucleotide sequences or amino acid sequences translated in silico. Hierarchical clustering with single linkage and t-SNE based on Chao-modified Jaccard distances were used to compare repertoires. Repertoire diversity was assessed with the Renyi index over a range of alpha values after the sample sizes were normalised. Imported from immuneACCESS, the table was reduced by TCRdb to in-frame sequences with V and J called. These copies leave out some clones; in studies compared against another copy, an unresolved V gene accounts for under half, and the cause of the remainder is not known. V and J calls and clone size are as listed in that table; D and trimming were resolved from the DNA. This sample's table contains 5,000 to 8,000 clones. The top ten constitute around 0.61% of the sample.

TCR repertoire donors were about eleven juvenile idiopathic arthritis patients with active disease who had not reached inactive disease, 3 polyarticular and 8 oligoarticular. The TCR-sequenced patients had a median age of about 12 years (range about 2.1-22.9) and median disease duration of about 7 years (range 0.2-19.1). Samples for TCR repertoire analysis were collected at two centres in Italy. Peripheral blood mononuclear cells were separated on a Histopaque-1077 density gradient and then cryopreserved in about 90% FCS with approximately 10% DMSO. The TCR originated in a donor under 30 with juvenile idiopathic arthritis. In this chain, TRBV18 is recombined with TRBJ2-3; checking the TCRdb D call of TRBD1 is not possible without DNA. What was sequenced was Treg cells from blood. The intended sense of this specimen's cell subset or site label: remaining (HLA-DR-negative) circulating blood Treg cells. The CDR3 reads CASSPRRGHSTDTQYF.